Described below is a single T cell receptor (beta chain) sequence and its context. Its matching antigen is unknown. The sample carries other DNA sequences with the same CDR3. This sample was taken from a study of shared clonotypes between healthy human individuals. Germline V gene sequence: CDR1 KGHSH, CDR2 LQKENI. V was trimmed by 3 bases and J by 6 bases, leaving 9 bases between them. This CDR3 region has 14 residues. Study results and caveats: Sample collection involved blood only; tissue repertoires are likely different. Larger richness was generally estimated for naive than memory subsets.

TCRdb's table, derived via immunoSEQ multiplex PCR, lists solely in-frame clones and lacks some. The profile covers around 2,000,000 clones, with 85% to 95% appearing a single time and around 0.13% taken by the ten largest. The V and J genes are TRBV18 and TRBJ1-6; weak D call: TRBD1 (5 bases). This TCR was recovered from a man younger than 35 in good health. Sequencing was done on a sample of naive CD4+ T cells sorted from blood. The sample's subset: CD45RA+ positively selected. CDR3 DNA sequence: TGTGCCAGCTCACCGAGGGACGGTAATTCACCCCTCCACTTT. As protein: CASSPRDGNSPLHF.